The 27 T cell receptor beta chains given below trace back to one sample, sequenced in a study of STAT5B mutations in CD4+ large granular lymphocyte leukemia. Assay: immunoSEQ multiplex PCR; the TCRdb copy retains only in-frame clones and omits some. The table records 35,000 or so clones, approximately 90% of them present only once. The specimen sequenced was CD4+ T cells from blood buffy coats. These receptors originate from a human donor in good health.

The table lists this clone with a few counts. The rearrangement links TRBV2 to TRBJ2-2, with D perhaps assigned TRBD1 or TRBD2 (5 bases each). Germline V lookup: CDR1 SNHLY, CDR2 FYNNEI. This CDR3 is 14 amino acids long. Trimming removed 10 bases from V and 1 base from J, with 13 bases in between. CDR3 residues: CATTGRRNTGELFF. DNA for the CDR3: TGTGCCACCACGGGACGGAGGAACACCGGGGAGCTGTTTTTT.

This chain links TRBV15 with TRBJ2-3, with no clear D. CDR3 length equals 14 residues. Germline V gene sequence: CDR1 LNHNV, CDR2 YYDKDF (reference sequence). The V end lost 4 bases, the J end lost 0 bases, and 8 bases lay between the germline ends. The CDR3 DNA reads TGTGCCACCAGCACCCCAACTAGCACAGATACGCAGTATTTT. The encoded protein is CATSTPTSTDTQYF.

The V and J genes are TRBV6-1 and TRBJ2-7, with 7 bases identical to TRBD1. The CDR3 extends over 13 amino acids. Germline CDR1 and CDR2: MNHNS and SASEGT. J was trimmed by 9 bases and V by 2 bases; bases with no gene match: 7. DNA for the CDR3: TGTGCCAGCAGTGAAAGCCGGGACAGCCTGCAGTACTTC. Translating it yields CASSESRDSLQYF.

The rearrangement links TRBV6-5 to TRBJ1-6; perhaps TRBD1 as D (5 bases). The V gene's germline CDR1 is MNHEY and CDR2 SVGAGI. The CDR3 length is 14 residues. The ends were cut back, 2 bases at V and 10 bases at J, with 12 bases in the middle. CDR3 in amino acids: CASSYNRGGSPLHF. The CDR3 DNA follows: TGTGCCAGCAGTTACAATAGGGGAGGCTCACCCCTCCACTTT.

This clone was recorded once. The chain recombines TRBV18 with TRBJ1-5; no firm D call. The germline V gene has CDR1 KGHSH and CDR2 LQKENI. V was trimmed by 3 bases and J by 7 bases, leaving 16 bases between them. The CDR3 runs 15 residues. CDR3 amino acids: CASSPDLGREQPQHF. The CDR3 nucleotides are TGTGCCAGCTCACCCGACCTAGGACGGGAGCAGCCCCAGCATTTT.

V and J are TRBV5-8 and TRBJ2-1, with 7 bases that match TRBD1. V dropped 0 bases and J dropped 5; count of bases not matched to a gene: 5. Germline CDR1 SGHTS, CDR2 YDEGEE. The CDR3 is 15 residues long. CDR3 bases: TGTGCCAGCAGCTTGGAACAGGGGAGAGACAATGAGCAGTTCTTC. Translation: CASSLEQGRDNEQFF.

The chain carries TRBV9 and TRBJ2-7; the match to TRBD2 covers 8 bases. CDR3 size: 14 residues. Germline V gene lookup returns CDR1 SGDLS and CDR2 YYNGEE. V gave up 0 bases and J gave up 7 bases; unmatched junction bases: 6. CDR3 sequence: CASSVGQGLGEQYF. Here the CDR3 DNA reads TGTGCCAGCAGCGTAGGCCAGGGACTAGGTGAGCAGTACTTC.

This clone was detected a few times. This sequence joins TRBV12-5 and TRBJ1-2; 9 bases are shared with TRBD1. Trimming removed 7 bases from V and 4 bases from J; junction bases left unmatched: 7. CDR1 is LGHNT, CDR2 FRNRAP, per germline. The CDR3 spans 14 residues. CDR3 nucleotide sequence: TGTGCTAGTGCTCCGGGACAGGGAGGCTATGGCTACACCTTC. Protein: CASAPGQGGYGYTF.

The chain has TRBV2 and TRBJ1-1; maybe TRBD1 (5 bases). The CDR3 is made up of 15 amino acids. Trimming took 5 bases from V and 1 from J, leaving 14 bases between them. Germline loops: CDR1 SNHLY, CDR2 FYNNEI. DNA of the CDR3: TGTGCCAGCAGTCCAATTGACAGCGGGAACACTGAAGCTTTCTTT. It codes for CASSPIDSGNTEAFF.

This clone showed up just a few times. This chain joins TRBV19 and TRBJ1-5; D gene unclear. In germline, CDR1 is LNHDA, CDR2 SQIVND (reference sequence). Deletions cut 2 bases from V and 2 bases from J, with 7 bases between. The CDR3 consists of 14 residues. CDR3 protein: CASSILTGNQPQHF. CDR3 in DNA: TGTGCCAGTAGTATATTAACAGGCAATCAGCCCCAGCATTTT.

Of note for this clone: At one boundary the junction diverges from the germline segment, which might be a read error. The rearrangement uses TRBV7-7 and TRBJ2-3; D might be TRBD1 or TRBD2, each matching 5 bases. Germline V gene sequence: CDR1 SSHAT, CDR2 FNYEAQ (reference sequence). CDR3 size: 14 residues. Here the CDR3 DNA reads TGTGCTAGCAGCCCCGGGACGGGCACAGATACGCAGTATTTT. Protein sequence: CASSPGTGTDTQYF.

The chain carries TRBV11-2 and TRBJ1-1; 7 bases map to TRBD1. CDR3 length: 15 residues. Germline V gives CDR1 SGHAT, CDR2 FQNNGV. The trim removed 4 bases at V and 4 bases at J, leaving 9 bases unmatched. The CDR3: CASSSRQGLSTEAFF. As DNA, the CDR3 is TGTGCCAGCAGCTCGAGACAGGGCCTTTCCACTGAAGCTTTCTTT.

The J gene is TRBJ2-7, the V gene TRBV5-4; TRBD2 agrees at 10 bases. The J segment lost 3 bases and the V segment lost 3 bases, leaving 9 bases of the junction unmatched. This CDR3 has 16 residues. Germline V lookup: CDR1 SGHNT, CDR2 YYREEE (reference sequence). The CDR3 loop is CASSWIGLAGDYEQYF. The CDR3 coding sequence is TGTGCCAGCAGCTGGATCGGGCTAGCGGGAGACTACGAGCAGTACTTC.

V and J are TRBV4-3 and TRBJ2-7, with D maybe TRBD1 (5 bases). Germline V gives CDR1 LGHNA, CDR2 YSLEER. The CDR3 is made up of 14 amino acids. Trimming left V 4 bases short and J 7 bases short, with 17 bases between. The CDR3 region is CASSPSNLREEQYF. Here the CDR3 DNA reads TGCGCCAGCAGCCCGTCTAATCTCAGGGAAGAGCAGTACTTC.

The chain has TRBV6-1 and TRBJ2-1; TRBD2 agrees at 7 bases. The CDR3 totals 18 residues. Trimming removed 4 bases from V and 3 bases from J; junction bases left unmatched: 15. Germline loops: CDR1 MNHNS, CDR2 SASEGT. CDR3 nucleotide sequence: TGTGCCAGCAGTGGACACGCCGCTAGCGGACCCTTCTACAATGAGCAGTTCTTC. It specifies CASSGHAASGPFYNEQFF.

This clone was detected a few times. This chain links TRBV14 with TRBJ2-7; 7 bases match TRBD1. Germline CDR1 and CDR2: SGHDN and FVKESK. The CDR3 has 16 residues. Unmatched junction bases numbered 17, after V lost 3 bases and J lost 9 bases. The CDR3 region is CASSQTPTGSPSGQYF. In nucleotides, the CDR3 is TGTGCCAGCAGCCAGACCCCGACAGGGTCCCCGTCGGGGCAGTACTTC.

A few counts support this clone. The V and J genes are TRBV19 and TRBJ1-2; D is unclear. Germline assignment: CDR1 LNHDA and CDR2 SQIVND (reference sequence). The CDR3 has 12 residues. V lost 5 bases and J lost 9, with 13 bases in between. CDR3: CASSREDWSYTF. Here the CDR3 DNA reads TGTGCCAGTAGTCGCGAGGACTGGAGCTACACCTTC.

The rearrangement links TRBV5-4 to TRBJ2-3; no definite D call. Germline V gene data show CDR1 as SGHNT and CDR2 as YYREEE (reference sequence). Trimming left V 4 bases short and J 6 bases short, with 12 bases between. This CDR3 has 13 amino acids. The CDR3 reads CASSPPYKDTQYF. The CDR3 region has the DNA TGTGCCAGCAGCCCCCCTTATAAGGATACGCAGTATTTT.

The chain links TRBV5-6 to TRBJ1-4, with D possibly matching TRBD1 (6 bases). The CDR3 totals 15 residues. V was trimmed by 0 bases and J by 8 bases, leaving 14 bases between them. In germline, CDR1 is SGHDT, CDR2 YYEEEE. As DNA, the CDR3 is TGTGCCAGCAGCTTGGAACCCAGGGGACACGAAAAACTGTTTTTT. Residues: CASSLEPRGHEKLFF.

The CDR3 protein is CASSRTLTGGDTQYF. The CDR3 DNA sequence: TGTGCCAGCAGTCGGACCCTAACGGGGGGAGATACGCAGTATTTT. The chain combines TRBV27 with TRBJ2-3; 7 bases agree with TRBD2. With 5 bases clipped from V and 5 bases from J, the junction kept 10 bases outside the gene matches. Germline-derived CDR1 and CDR2 are MNHEY and SMNVEV (reference sequence). The CDR3 consists of 15 residues.

The CDR3 DNA sequence: TGTGCCAGCAGTTACTTCGGCGAGGGCGCCGGGGAGCTGTTTTTT. It encodes CASSYFGEGAGELFF. The rearrangement joins TRBV6-5 to TRBJ2-2, with D possibly matching TRBD2 (5 bases). V was pared by 1 base and J by 6 bases, with 12 bases between. The CDR3 is 15 amino acids. Germline V gives CDR1 MNHEY, CDR2 SVGAGI.

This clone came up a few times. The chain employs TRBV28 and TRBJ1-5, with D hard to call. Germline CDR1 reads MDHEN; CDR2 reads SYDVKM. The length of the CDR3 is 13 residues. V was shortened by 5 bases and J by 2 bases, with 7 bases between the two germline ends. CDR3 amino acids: CASSRDRNQPQHF. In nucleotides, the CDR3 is TGTGCCAGCAGTCGAGACCGCAATCAGCCCCAGCATTTT.

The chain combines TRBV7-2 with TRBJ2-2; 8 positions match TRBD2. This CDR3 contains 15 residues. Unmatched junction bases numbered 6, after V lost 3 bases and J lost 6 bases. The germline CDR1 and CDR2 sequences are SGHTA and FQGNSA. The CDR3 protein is CASSFDGRASGELFF. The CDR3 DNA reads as TGTGCCAGCAGCTTTGACGGGAGGGCCTCCGGGGAGCTGTTTTTT.

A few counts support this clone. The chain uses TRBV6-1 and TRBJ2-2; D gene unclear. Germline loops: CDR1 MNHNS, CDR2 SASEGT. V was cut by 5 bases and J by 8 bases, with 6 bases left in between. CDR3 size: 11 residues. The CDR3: CASSPWGELFF. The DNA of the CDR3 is TGTGCCAGCAGTCCATGGGGGGAGCTGTTTTTT.

CDR3 residues: CASSQDRDREYNEQFF. For the CDR3, the DNA is TGCGCCAGCAGCCAAGATCGGGACAGGGAGTACAATGAGCAGTTCTTC. This chain connects TRBV4-1 to TRBJ2-1; the match to TRBD1 covers 9 bases. Germline-derived CDR1 and CDR2 are MGHRA and YSYEKL. CDR3 length: 16 amino acids. V shed 0 bases, J shed 4 bases, and the junction held 4 bases outside the gene matches.

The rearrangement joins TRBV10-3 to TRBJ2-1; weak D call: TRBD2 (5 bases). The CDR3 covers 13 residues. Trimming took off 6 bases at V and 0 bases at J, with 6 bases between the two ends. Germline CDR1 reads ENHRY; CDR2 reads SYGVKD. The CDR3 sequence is CAISGDSYNEQFF. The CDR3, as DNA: TGTGCCATCAGCGGGGACTCCTACAATGAGCAGTTCTTC.

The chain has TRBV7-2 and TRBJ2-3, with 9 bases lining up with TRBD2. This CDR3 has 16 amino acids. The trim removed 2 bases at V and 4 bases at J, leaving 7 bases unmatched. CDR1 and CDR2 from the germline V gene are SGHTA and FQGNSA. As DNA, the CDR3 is TGTGCCAGCAGCTTATGGGTAGCGGGAGACGCAGATACGCAGTATTTT. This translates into CASSLWVAGDADTQYF.